This is a list of T cell receptor beta chains from one sample in a study of OX40 agonist ivuxolimab in advanced cancers. Assay used: immunoSEQ multiplex PCR; TCRdb lists only in-frame clones, some missing. The top ten clones hold about a fifth of a sample with about 20,000 clones, around 72% of them seen once. The sequenced sample was CD4+ or CD8+ T cells sorted from blood, obtained in a trial of the OX40 agonist ivuxolimab. The receptors originated from an adult with an advanced solid tumor such as melanoma, head and neck, liver or kidney cancer. CDR3s include the opening cysteine and the closing phenylalanine or tryptophan. D genes are given only for firm matches. Expanded clones are given a class, and other clones once, few, many or no size at all.

NA | once | TRBJ2-5 | TRBV19 | TGTGCCAGTAGTATTCGGCAGTCGGGGGAGACCCAGTACTTC | CASSIRQSGETQYF
TRBD1 | many | TRBJ2-2 | TRBV15 | TGTGCCACCCACAAACGGGACAGGGGACCCTTCATCGCCGGGGAGCTGTTTTTT | CATHKRDRGPFIAGELFF
NA | medium-sized | TRBJ2-7 | TRBV6-1 | TGTGCCAGCAGCAAAGGCCGGGGTACCTCCTACGAGCAGTACTTC | CASSKGRGTSYEQYF
TRBD1 | NA | TRBJ2-5 | TRBV7-8 | TGTGCCAGCAGCAACCCGGGACAGGGACAAGAGACCCAGTACTTC | CASSNPGQGQETQYF
TRBD1 | NA | TRBJ1-5 | TRBV11-2 | TGTGCCAGCAGCTTAGGGGACAGGGGGAATCAGCCCCAGCATTTT | CASSLGDRGNQPQHF
NA | NA | TRBJ2-1 | TRBV5-6 | TGTGCCAGCAGCTTGCTGGCGGCGGATGAGCAGTTCTTC | CASSLLAADEQFF
TRBD1 | NA | TRBJ1-2 | TRBV5-6 | TGTGCCAGCAGCTTCGCGACAGGGTATGGCTACACCTTC | CASSFATGYGYTF
NA | NA | TRBJ1-2 | TRBV9 | TGTGCCAGCAGCCCCCGGTTACAGGAAAACTATGGCTACACCTTC | CASSPRLQENYGYTF
NA | once | TRBJ2-1 | TRBV7-8 | TGTGCCAGCAGCTTTAGCGTCTACAATGAGCAGTTCTTC | CASSFSVYNEQFF
NA | NA | TRBJ1-2 | TRBV6-1 | TGTGCCAGCAGTGAACGGGAGGGACTTCCCCATGCAGGCTACACCTTC | CASSEREGLPHAGYTF
TRBD2 | NA | TRBJ2-1 | TRBV27 | TGTGCCAGCAGTTTAATCGAGACTAGCGGGGGGGGCGGTGAGCAGTTCTTC | CASSLIETSGGGGEQFF
NA | few | TRBJ1-4 | TRBV6-6 | TGTGCCAGCAGCCTCCGGGACAAGGTTAATGAAAAACTGTTTTTT | CASSLRDKVNEKLFF
NA | NA | TRBJ2-2 | TRBV5-6 | TGTGCCAGCAGTCCCTATGGGGGGAGATCGACCGGGGAGCTGTTTTTT | CASSPYGGRSTGELFF
NA | NA | TRBJ1-3 | TRBV13 | TGTGCCAGCAGTGGTGGGGCAAGCCCAGTAAACACCATATATTTT | CASSGGASPVNTIYF
NA | NA | TRBJ2-1 | TRBV7-9 | TGTGCCAGCAGCCCACGAAGCGGGCCTATGATCAATGAGCAGTTCTTC | CASSPRSGPMINEQFF
NA | medium-sized | TRBJ2-2 | TRBV30 | TGTGCCTGGAGTGGGTTGTCCGGGGAGCTGTTTTTT | CAWSGLSGELFF
TRBD1 | once | TRBJ2-7 | TRBV9 | TGTGCCAGCAGCGGCCGGGGACAGGGGCCCTACGAGCAGTACTTC | CASSGRGQGPYEQYF